The rows below give T cell receptor beta chains drawn from one sample of a study of siplizumab effects on memory and regulatory T cells. TCRdb's copy holds only in-frame clones and misses some; the assay was immunoSEQ multiplex PCR. The table lists approximately 82,000 clones, about 91% of them singletons. Sequencing was carried out using Tregs sorted from blood. The receptors were sampled from a human donor in good health. Both conserved end residues are part of each CDR3. The D gene is left open where the match is weak. Where a row states a size, it is once, few, many or the class of an expanded clone; other rows omit it.

>TRBJ2-2|TRBV11-2|-|-
TGTGCCAGCAGCTTCGGGGCTCTTCCCGGGGAGCTGTTTTTT
CASSFGALPGELFF
>TRBJ2-1|TRBV2|-|-
TGTGCCAGTATACAGGGAAGCTCCTACAATGAGCAGTTCTTC
CASIQGSSYNEQFF
>TRBJ1-1|TRBV7-9|TRBD1|-
TGTGCCAGCAGCTTAAGTCCGGGACAGGGAGGGACTGAAGCTTTCTTT
CASSLSPGQGGTEAFF
>TRBJ2-3|TRBV7-2|TRBD2|-
TGTGCCAGCAGCTTAGACGGGGGGGCCACAGATACGCAGTATTTT
CASSLDGGATDTQYF
>TRBJ1-2|TRBV7-6|TRBD1|-
TGTGCCAGCAGCTCCAGCGAAGACAGGGACCCCTATGGCTACACCTTC
CASSSSEDRDPYGYTF
>TRBJ2-2|TRBV9|-|-
TGTGCCAGCAGCGTAGCTACGAACACCGGGGAGCTGTTTTTT
CASSVATNTGELFF
>TRBJ2-5|TRBV7-3|TRBD2|-
TGTGCCAGCAGCTTAGCCGGGACTAGCGGCCAAGAGACCCAGTACTTC
CASSLAGTSGQETQYF
>TRBJ2-1|TRBV19|-|-
TGTGCCAGTAGTATAGTACTCGGCGATGAGCAGTTCTTC
CASSIVLGDEQFF
>TRBJ2-2|TRBV6-1|-|-
TGTGCCAGCAGTGAATTAGGGGACTTATTTATCACCGGGGAGCTGTTTTTT
CASSELGDLFITGELFF
>TRBJ2-2|TRBV9|TRBD2|-
TGTGCCAGCAGCTACATAGCGGGGGCCGGGGACGGGGAGCTGTTTTTT
CASSYIAGAGDGELFF
>TRBJ1-5|TRBV6-6|-|-
TGTGCCAGCAGTTATGAGGGGTATAGCAATCAGCCCCAGCATTTT
CASSYEGYSNQPQHF
>TRBJ2-7|TRBV6-6|-|-
TGTGCCAGCAGGCCACGGACAGCCAAACCTTTATACGAGCAGTACTTC
CASRPRTAKPLYEQYF
>TRBJ2-7|TRBV10-3|TRBD2|-
TGTGCCATCAGTTTAACCCGACCCGGGACTAGCGGGGGCGAGCAGTACTTC
CAISLTRPGTSGGEQYF
>TRBJ1-2|TRBV28|TRBD1|-
TGTGCCAGCAGTGACAGGGTCAGAGGTGGCTACACCTTC
CASSDRVRGGYTF
>TRBJ1-6|TRBV5-1|TRBD1|-
TGCGCCAGCAGCTTAACGGACAGGGTCGGTTCACCCCTCCACTTT
CASSLTDRVGSPLHF
>TRBJ1-2|TRBV7-2|-|-
TGTGCCAGCAGCTTAAAGTATGGCGGAACTAACTATGGCTACACCTTC
CASSLKYGGTNYGYTF
>TRBJ2-7|TRBV2|-|-
TGTGCCAGCAGTGTTGTCTACGAGCAGTACTTC
CASSVVYEQYF
>TRBJ2-7|TRBV9|-|-
TGTGCCAGCAGCGTAGAAGGGCAGGGGAGATACGAGCAGTACTTC
CASSVEGQGRYEQYF
>TRBJ1-2|TRBV2|-|-
TGTGCCGGACGGGACACGGCTAACTATGGCTACACCTTC
CAGRDTANYGYTF
>TRBJ2-1|TRBV5-1|TRBD2|-
TGCGCCAGCAGACTAGCGGATTCCTACAATGAGCAGTTCTTC
CASRLADSYNEQFF
>TRBJ2-1|TRBV7-9|TRBD1|-
TGTGCCAGCAGCCGGACTCTACAGGGGCCTTTAGGAGTTGGAGAGCAGTTCTTC
CASSRTLQGPLGVGEQFF
>TRBJ1-1|TRBV20-1|-|-
TGCAGTGCTAGAGAGGAAGTTGGGGCTTTCTTT
CSAREEVGAFF
>TRBJ2-5|TRBV5-1|-|once
TGCGCCAGCAGCCGACAAAACCAAGAGACCCAGTACTTC
CASSRQNQETQYF
>TRBJ2-7|TRBV7-2|-|-
TGTGCCAGCAGCTTAGTATTTCGTAGCTACGAGCAGTACTTC
CASSLVFRSYEQYF
>TRBJ1-2|TRBV9|-|-
TGTGCCAGCAGCGTAGGGAGGGACTCTAACTATGGCTACACCTTC
CASSVGRDSNYGYTF
>TRBJ2-2|TRBV7-9|-|few
TGTGCCAGCACCCCCACCCTCGGGGAGCTGTTTTTT
CASTPTLGELFF
>TRBJ1-6|TRBV7-9|-|-
TGTGCCAGCAACTGGGGGCCACCGGATTCACCCCTCCACTTT
CASNWGPPDSPLHF
>TRBJ1-2|TRBV21-1|-|-
TGTGCCAGCAGCAAAGCGCAGGGCCGAAACTATGGCTACACCTTC
CASSKAQGRNYGYTF